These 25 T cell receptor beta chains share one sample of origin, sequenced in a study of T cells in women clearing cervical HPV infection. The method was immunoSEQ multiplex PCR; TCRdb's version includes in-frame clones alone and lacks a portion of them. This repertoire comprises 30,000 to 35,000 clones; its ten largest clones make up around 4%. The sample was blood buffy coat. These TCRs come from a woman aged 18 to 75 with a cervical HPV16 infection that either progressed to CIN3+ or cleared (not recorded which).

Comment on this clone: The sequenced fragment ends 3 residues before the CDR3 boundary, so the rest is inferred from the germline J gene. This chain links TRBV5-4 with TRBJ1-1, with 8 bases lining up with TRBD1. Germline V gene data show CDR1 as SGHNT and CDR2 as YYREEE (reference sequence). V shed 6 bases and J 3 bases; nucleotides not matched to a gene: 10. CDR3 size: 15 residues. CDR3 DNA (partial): TGTGCCAGCACCCCTGCGACGGACAGGGACACTGAA. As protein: CASTPATDRDTE. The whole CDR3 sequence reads CASTPATDRDTEAFF.

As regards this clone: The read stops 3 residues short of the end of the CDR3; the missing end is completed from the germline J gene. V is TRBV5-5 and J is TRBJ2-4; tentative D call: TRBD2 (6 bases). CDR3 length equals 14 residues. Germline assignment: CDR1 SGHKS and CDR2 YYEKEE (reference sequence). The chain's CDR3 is CASSLLDYDSIQYF. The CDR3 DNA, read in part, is TGTGCCAGCAGCTTATTGGACTACGACAGTATT.

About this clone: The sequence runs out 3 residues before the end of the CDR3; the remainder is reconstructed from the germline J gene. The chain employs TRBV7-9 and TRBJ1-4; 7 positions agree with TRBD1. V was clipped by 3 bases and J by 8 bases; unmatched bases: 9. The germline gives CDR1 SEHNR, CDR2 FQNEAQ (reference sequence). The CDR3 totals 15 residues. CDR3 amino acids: CASSFRGEFVEKLFF. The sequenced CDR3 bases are TGTGCCAGCAGCTTCAGGGGGGAGTTTGTGGAAAAA. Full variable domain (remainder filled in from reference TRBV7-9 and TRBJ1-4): DTGVSQNPRHKITKRGQNVTFRCDPISEHNRLYWYRQTLGQGPEFLTYFQNEAQLEKSRLLSDRFSAERPKGSFSTLEIQRTEQGDSAMYLCASSFRGEFVEKLFFGSGTQLSVL.

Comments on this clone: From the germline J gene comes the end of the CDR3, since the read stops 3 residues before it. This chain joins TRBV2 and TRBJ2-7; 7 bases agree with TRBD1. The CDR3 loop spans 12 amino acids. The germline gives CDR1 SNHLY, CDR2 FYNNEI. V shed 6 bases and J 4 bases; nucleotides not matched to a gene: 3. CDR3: CASSGTDYEQYF. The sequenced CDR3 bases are TGTGCCAGCAGCGGGACAGATTACGAG.

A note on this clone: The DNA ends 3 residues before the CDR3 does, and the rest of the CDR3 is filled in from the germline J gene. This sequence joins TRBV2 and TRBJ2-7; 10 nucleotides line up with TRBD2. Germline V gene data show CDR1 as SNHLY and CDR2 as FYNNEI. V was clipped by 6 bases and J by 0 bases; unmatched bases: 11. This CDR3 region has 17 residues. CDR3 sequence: CASSDNPGTSDSYEQYF. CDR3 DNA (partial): TGTGCCAGCAGCGACAATCCCGGGACTAGCGACTCCTACGAG.

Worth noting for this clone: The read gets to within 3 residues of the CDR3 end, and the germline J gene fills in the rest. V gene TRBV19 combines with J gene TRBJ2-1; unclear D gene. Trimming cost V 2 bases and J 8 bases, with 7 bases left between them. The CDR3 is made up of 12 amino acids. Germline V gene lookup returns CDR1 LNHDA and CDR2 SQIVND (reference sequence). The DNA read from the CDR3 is TGTGCCAGTAGTATATATTTCGATGAG. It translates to CASSIYFDE. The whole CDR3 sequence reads CASSIYFDEQFF.

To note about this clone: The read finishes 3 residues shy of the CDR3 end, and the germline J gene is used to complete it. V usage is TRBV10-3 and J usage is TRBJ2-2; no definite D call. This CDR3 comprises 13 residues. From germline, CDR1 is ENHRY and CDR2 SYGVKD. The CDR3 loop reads CAISERSNEKLFF. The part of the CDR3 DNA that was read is TGTGCCATCAGTGAGCGTAGCAATGAAAAG.

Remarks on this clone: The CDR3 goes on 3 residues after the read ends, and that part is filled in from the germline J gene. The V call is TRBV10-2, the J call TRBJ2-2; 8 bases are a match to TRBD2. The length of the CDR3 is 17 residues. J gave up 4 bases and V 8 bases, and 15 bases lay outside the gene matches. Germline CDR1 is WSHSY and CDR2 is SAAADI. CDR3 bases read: TGCGCCAGCGGACACGCCCCTCCAGCGGGGGCCACCGGGGAG. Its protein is CASGHAPPAGATGE. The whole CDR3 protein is CASGHAPPAGATGELFF.

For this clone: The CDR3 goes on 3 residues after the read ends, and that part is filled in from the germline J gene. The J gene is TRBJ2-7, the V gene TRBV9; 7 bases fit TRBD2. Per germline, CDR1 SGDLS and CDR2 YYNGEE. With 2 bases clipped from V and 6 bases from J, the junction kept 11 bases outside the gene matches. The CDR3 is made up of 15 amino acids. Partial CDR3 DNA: TGTGCCAGCAGCGTTAGAGCGGGACGGGGAGTCGAG. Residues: CASSVRAGRGVE. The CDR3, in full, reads CASSVRAGRGVEQYF.

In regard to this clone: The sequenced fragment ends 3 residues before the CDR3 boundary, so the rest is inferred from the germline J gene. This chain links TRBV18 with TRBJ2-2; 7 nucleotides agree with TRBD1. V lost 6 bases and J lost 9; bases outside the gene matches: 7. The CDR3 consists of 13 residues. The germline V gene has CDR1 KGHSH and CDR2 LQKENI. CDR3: CASSLDRVRELFF. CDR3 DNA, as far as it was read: TGTGCCAGCTCCCTCGACAGGGTCCGGGAG. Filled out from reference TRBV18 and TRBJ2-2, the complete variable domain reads NAGVMQNPRHLVRRRGQEARLRCSPMKGHSHVYWYRQLPEEGLKFMVYLQKENIIDESGMPKERFSAEFPKEGPSILRIQQVVRGDSAAYFCASSLDRVRELFFGEGSRLTVL.

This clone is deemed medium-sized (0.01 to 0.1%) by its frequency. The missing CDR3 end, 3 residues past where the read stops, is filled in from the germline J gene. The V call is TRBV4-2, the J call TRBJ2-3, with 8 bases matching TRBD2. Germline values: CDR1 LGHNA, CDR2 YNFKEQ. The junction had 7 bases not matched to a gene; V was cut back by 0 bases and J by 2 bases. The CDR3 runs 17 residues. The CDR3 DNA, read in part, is TGTGCCAGCAGCCAAGAGCACGCGGGAGGCCCCACAGATACG. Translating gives CASSQEHAGGPTDT. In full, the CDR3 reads CASSQEHAGGPTDTQYF.

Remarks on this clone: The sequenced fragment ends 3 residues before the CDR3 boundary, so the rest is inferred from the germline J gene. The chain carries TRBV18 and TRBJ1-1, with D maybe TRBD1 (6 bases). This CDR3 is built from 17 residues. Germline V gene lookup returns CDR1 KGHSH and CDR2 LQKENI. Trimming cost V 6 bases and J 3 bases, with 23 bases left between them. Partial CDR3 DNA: TGTGCCAGCTCTATACAGGACAGCTCTAAGGGGGACACTGAA. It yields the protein CASSIQDSSKGDTE. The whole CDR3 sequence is CASSIQDSSKGDTEAFF.

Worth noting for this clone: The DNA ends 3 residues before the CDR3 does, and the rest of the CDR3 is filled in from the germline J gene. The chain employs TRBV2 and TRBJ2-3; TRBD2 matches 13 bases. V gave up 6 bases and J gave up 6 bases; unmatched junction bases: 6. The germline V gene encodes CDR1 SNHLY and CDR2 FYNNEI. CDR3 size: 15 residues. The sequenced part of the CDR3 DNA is TGTGCCAGCAGCTTACTAGCGGGGGGGCGTGATACG. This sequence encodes CASSLLAGGRDT. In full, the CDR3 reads CASSLLAGGRDTQYF.

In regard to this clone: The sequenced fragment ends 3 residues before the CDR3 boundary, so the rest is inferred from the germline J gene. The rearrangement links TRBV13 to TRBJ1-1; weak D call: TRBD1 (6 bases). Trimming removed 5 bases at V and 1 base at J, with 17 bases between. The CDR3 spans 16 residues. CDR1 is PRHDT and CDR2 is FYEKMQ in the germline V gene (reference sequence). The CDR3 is CASSVAGEGANTEAFF. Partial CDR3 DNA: TGTGCCAGCAGCGTCGCAGGGGAAGGAGCGAACACTGAA.

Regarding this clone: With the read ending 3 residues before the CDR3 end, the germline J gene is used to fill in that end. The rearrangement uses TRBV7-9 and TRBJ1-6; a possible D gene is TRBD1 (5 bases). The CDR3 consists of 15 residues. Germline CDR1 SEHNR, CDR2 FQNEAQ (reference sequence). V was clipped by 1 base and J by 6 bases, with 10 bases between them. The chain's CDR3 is CASSLVVQGNSPLHF. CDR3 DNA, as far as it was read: TGTGCCAGCAGCTTAGTGGTGCAGGGTAATTCACCC.

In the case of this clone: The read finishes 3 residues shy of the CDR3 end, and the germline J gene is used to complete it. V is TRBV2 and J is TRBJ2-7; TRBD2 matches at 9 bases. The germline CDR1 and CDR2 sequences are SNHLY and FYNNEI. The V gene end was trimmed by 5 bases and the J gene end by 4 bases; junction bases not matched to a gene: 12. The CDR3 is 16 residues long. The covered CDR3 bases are TGTGCCAGCAGTCGCTTTAGCGGGAGCACCGGGTACGAG. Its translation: CASSRFSGSTGYE. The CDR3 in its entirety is CASSRFSGSTGYEQYF. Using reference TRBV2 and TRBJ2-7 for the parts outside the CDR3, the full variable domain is EPEVTQTPSHQVTQMGQEVILRCVPISNHLYFYWYRQILGQKVEFLVSFYNNEISEKSEIFDDQFSVERPDGSNFTLKIRSTKLEDSAMYFCASSRFSGSTGYEQYFGPGTRLTVT.

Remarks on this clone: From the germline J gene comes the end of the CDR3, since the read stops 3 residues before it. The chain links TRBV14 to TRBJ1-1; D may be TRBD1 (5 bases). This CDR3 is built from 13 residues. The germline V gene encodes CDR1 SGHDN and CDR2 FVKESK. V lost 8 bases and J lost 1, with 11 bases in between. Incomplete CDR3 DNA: TGTGCCAGCCGGTTACAGGAGAACACTGAA. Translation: CASRLQENTE. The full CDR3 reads CASRLQENTEAFF.

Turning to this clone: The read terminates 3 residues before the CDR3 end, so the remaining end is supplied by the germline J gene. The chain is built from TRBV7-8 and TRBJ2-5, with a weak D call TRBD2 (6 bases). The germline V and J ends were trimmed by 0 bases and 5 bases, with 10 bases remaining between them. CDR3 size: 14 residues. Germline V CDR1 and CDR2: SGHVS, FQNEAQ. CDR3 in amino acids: CASSLARRVETQYF. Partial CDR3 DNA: TGTGCCAGCAGCTTAGCCAGGAGGGTCGAGACC.

CDR3: CASSLTRDQPQHF. CDR3 bases read: TGTGCCAGCAGCTTAACCCGTGATCAGCCC. The chain joins TRBV7-3 to TRBJ1-5; D is ambiguous. The CDR3 end falls 3 residues outside the read, so it is completed with the germline J gene. Trimming removed 0 bases at V and 5 bases at J, with 5 bases between. This CDR3 has 13 residues. The V gene's germline CDR1 is SGHTA and CDR2 FQGTGA.

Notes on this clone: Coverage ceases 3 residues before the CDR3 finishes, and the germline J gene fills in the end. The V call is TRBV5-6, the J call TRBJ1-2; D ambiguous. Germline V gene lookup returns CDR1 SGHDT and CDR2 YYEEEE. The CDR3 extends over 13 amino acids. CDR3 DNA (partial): TGTGCCAGCAGCTTGCCCACCCCAGGAGGC. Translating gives CASSLPTPGG. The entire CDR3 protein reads CASSLPTPGGYTF.

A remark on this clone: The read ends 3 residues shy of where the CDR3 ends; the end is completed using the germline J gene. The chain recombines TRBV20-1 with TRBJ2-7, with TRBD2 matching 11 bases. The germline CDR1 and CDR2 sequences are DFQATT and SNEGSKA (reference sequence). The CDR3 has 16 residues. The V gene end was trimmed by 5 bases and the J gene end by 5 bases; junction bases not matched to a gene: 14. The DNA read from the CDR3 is TGCAGTGCTGGGAACCCCACTAGCGGGAGTCGCGACGAG. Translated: CSAGNPTSGSRDE. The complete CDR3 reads CSAGNPTSGSRDEQYF.

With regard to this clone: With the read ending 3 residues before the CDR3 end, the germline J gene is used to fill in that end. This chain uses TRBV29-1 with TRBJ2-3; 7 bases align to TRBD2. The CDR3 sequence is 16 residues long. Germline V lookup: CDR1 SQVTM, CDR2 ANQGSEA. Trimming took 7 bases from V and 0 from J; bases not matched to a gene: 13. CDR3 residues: CSAITAGRTSTDTQYF. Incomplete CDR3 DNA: TGCAGCGCTATTACAGCGGGGCGGACTAGCACAGATACG.

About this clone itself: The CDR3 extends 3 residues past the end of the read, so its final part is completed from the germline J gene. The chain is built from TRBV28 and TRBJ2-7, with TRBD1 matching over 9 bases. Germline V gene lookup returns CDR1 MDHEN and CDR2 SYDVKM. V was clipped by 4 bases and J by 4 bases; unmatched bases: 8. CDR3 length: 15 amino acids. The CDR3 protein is CASSSTGTGSYEQYF. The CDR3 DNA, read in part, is TGTGCCAGCAGTTCCACCGGGACAGGGTCATACGAG.

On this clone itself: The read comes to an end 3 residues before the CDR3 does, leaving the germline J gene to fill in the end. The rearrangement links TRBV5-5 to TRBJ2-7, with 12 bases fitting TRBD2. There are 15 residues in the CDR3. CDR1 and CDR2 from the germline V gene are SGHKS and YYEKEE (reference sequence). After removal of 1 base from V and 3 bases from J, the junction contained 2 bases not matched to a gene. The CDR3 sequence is CASSLRTSGVYEQYF. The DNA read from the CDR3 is TGTGCCAGCAGCTTGCGGACTAGCGGGGTCTACGAG. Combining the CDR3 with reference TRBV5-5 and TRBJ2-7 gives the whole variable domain DAGVTQSPTHLIKTRGQQVTLRCSPISGHKSVSWYQQVLGQGPQFIFQYYEKEERGRGNFPDRFSARQFPNYSSELNVNALLLGDSALYLCASSLRTSGVYEQYFGPGTRLTVT.

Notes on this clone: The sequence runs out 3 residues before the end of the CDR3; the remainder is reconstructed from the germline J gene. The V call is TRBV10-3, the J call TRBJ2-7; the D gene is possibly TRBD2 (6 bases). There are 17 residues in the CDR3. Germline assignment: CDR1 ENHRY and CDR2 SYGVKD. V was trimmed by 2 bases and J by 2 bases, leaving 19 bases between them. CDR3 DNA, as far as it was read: TGTGCCATCAGTGAGGGCTACAGGACGGGGACTCCCTACGAG. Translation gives CAISEGYRTGTPYE. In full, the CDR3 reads CAISEGYRTGTPYEQYF.